This T cell receptor (beta chain) was obtained from a study of shared clonotypes between healthy human individuals. The sample holds a few counts of this clone. Its antigen is undetermined. Overall study findings and caveats: Across subsets, estimated richness was generally greater for naive than for memory populations.

Sorted-subset replicate PCRs used around 200 ng of genomic DNA. This amount corresponded to tens of thousands of T cell genomes. Authors' analysis steps: Filtering differed since immunoSEQ provided only junctions, with no quality scores. Clones were read by immunoSEQ multiplex PCR, and TCRdb kept only the in-frame ones, dropping some. Clone size and the V and J calls come from that table; the DNA yielded D and trimming. The data show some 680,000 clones, 73% seen once. All donors were Caucasian adults living in Nashville, Tennessee. Germline lookup yields CDR1 SGHVS and CDR2 FQNEAQ. The CDR3 totals 16 residues. V lost 5 bases to trimming and J lost 2 bases; unmatched junction nucleotides: 6.

The sequence came from a woman between 25 and 40 years old in good health. This chain connects TRBV7-8 to TRBJ2-1; the match to TRBD1 covers 10 bases. Sequencing was performed on memory CD4+ T cells sorted from blood. The sample's subset: CD45RA-negative fraction. CDR3 DNA sequence: TGTGCCAGCAGCGCGCGGACAGGGGGGACCTACAATGAGCAGTTCTTC. It is translated as CASSARTGGTYNEQFF.